This TCR beta chain was identified in a study of OX40 agonist ivuxolimab in advanced cancers. The study in broad terms: Ivuxolimab was a fully human IgG2 agonistic monoclonal antibody targeting the costimulatory receptor OX40 (CD134). Intravenous ivuxolimab was administered to patients every 2 weeks at six dose levels: 0.01, 0.1, 0.3, 1.5, 3 and 10 mg/kg. Among the roughly 52 dose-escalation patients, roughly 20 had hepatocellular carcinoma, approximately 15 melanoma, 9 renal cell carcinoma and 9 head and neck cancer. In the dose-escalation cohort, around four fifths of patients were male, and the mean age was around 60 years, with a range of roughly 20 to 80. Prior anti-PD-1, anti-PD-L1 or anti-CTLA-4 therapy was permitted, and checkpoint inhibitors had been received by about 44% of dose-escalation patients. Partial responses occurred in three dose-escalation patients, of whom one had hepatocellular carcinoma and two had cutaneous melanoma. Peripheral TCRbeta sequencing was intended to test whether TCR sequence diversity was altered and clonal T-cell expansion was caused by ivuxolimab. The paper describes the monotherapy dose-escalation part (N of about 52 patients) of the phase I trial of ivuxolimab. What the study reported, not specific to this receptor: Antigen specificity was not determined for the clonally expanded peripheral T cells. At doses of 0.1 to 3.0 mg/kg, clonal expansion of both CD4+ and CD8+ blood T cells was observed from baseline to week 6. In partial responders in the 0.1-3.0 mg/kg groups, normalized peripheral clonal expansion was found to be among the lowest, especially among CD8+ T cells. After ivuxolimab, more expanded clones were found on average in CD8+ T cells than in CD4+ T cells. Low levels of normalized T-cell clonal expansion were also shown by some nonresponding patients.

Genomic DNA was extracted from sorted cells for sequencing of the TCRbeta CDR3 region. The immunoSEQ Assay was used to sequence the TCRbeta CDR3 regions. Entries here come from immuneACCESS through TCRdb and include only in-frame sequences with V and J called. Some clones fail to appear in such tables; in the studies checked, an unresolved V gene covers under half of the shortfall, and the cause of the remainder is unknown. In all, the sample holds roughly 89,000 clones, and over 80% of those were seen once. The ten largest account for 6.5% to 9% of the sample. The trial excluded patients who had a history of autoimmune disease or who were on systemic immunosuppression. Peripheral blood for TCR sequencing was collected from all dose cohorts at baseline, on cycle 4 day 1, and on cycle 7 day 1. The samples were drawn from a first-in-human, open-label, multicenter phase I dose-escalation trial of ivuxolimab. Adults with locally advanced or metastatic melanoma, renal cell, hepatocellular, or head and neck squamous cell carcinoma were enrolled in the trial. Before TCR sequencing, CD4+ T cells and CD8+ T cells were sorted from peripheral blood as separate populations.

CDR1 and CDR2, per the germline V gene (reference sequence), are MNHEY and SMNVEV. Unmatched junction bases come to 14, with V trimmed by 8 bases and J by 7 bases. Including cysteine and phenylalanine, the CDR3 has 15 amino acids. Of the read, only the CDR3 DNA is kept; its 45 bases are in frame from base 1. Details on this clone: Its binding antigen is unknown. No much larger clone is present one base from it, and per-base qualities are unavailable.

Here the sequenced sample was CD4+ or CD8+ T cells sorted from blood, taken in a trial of the OX40 agonist ivuxolimab. This sequence uses TRBV27 and TRBJ1-5; TRBD1 agrees with 7 junctional bases. The receptor was isolated from an adult with an advanced solid tumor such as melanoma, head and neck, liver or kidney cancer. The sequenced DNA: TGTGCCAGCGGTCTAATTCAGGGGGTCAGGCAGCCCCAGCATTTT. It encodes CASGLIQGVRQPQHF.